These 27 T cell receptor beta chains share one sample of origin, sequenced in a study of neoadjuvant anti-PD-1 for oral cavity cancer. Time point reported: after neoadjuvant nivolumab, at surgical resection. Only in-frame clones appear in the TCRdb table, and some are missing; sequencing was by immunoSEQ multiplex PCR. The profile shows over 65,000 clones, approximately 84% of them singletons. Sample: PBMCs, taken after nivolumab (anti-PD-1) treatment. These receptors came from a person between 35 and 79 years old with oral cavity squamous cell carcinoma.

The V call is TRBV30, the J call TRBJ1-6; weak D call: TRBD1 (6 bases). Trimming removed 3 bases at V and 8 bases at J, with 11 bases between. Germline CDR1 GTSNPN, CDR2 SVGIG (reference sequence). There are 13 residues in the CDR3. Here the CDR3 reads CAWSVQGYSPLHF. The DNA for the CDR3 is TGTGCCTGGAGCGTACAGGGTTATTCACCCCTCCACTTT.

The chain carries TRBV5-1 and TRBJ2-7; tentatively, D is TRBD1 (6 bases). Trimming left V 4 bases short and J 1 base short, with 12 bases between. Germline V gene sequence: CDR1 SGHRS, CDR2 YFSETQ. This CDR3 region has 14 residues. For the CDR3, the DNA is TGCGCCAGCAGCGGATTGACAGGTTCCTACGAGCAGTACTTC. Amino acids: CASSGLTGSYEQYF.

The chain carries TRBV29-1 and TRBJ2-7; TRBD2 agrees at 7 bases. The CDR3 has 12 residues. CDR1 is SQVTM, CDR2 ANQGSEA, per germline. The ends lost 1 base at V and 9 bases at J; junction bases unmatched: 6. The CDR3 DNA is TGCAGCGTTGAAGTTGGGAGGGAATGGCAGTACTTC. It is translated as CSVEVGREWQYF.

This chain joins TRBV5-1 and TRBJ2-5; 8 bases line up with TRBD2. This CDR3 comprises 15 residues. With 2 bases clipped from V and 5 bases from J, the junction kept 8 bases outside the gene matches. Germline V gene data show CDR1 as SGHRS and CDR2 as YFSETQ. In DNA form, the CDR3 reads TGCGCCAGCAGCTTTCGAAAAGCGGGAGAGGAGACCCAGTACTTC. Translation: CASSFRKAGEETQYF. The full variable domain, completed using reference TRBV5-1 and TRBJ2-5, is KAGVTQTPRYLIKTRGQQVTLSCSPISGHRSVSWYQQTPGQGLQFLFEYFSETQRNKGNFPGRFSGRQFSNSRSEMNVSTLELGDSALYLCASSFRKAGEETQYFGPGTRLLVL.

This clone was counted a single time. J is TRBJ2-6 and V is TRBV28; 10 bases align to TRBD1. The CDR3 has 17 amino acids. CDR1 and CDR2 from the germline V gene are MDHEN and SYDVKM. The V and J ends lost 1 base and 4 bases, in that order; junction bases with no gene match: 4. The CDR3 region is CASSLSGQGVGANVLTF. CDR3 DNA sequence: TGTGCCAGCAGTTTATCCGGACAGGGGGTCGGGGCCAACGTCCTGACTTTC.

The chain combines TRBV6-5 with TRBJ2-1; D uncertain. The CDR3 spans 13 residues. The germline V gene encodes CDR1 MNHEY and CDR2 SVGAGI. V gave up 6 bases and J gave up 3 bases, with 9 bases separating them. The CDR3 region has the DNA TGTGCCAGCAGGACACCCAGCTACAATGAGCAGTTCTTC. Translated: CASRTPSYNEQFF.

This rearrangement joins TRBV7-9 to TRBJ1-2; D gene unclear. Germline assignment: CDR1 SEHNR and CDR2 FQNEAQ (reference sequence). CDR3 size: 12 residues. The V gene lost 5 bases and the J gene lost 8 bases, with 12 bases spanning the gap. CDR3 in amino acids: CASSRSQEGYTF. The CDR3 nucleotides are TGTGCCAGCAGCAGATCCCAGGAGGGCTACACCTTC. Supplemented by reference TRBV7-9 and TRBJ1-2, the full variable domain reads DTGVSQNPRHKITKRGQNVTFRCDPISEHNRLYWYRQTLGQGPEFLTYFQNEAQLEKSRLLSDRFSAERPKGSFSTLEIQRTEQGDSAMYLCASSRSQEGYTFGSGTRLTVV.

This chain links TRBV27 with TRBJ2-1, with 7 bases identical to TRBD2. The germline CDR1 and CDR2 sequences are MNHEY and SMNVEV (reference sequence). With V trimmed by 7 bases and J by 4 bases, 7 bases remained unmatched. The CDR3 has 14 amino acids. CDR3 in amino acids: CASIRASGYNEQFF. CDR3 nucleotide sequence: TGTGCCAGCATCCGCGCTAGCGGTTACAATGAGCAGTTCTTC.

The chain combines TRBV5-6 with TRBJ2-5; 7 nucleotides align to TRBD1. This CDR3 is built from 14 residues. Germline-derived CDR1 and CDR2 are SGHDT and YYEEEE. Trimming took 0 bases from V and 7 from J; bases not matched to a gene: 6. CDR3 bases: TGTGCCAGCAGCTTGGGGACAGGATCGGGGACCCAGTACTTC. This encodes CASSLGTGSGTQYF.

The J gene is TRBJ2-5, the V gene TRBV6-6, with D maybe TRBD2 (6 bases). This CDR3 contains 13 residues. V lost 6 bases to trimming and J lost 6 bases, with 14 bases between them. CDR1 and CDR2 from the germline V gene are MNHNY and SVGAGI (reference sequence). The CDR3 region is CASSERRGKTQYF. CDR3 nucleotide sequence: TGTGCCAGCAGCGAGAGGCGGGGAAAGACCCAGTACTTC.

The chain couples TRBV27 to TRBJ2-7, with 12 bases identical to TRBD2. The CDR3 runs to 15 residues. Per the germline V gene, CDR1 is MNHEY and CDR2 is SMNVEV (reference sequence). V dropped 6 bases and J dropped 9; count of bases not matched to a gene: 12. In DNA, the CDR3 is TGTGCCAGCAGAAGGACTAGCGGGATGGGTGCTGGGCAGTACTTC. Amino acid sequence: CASRRTSGMGAGQYF.

The chain has TRBV6-5 and TRBJ2-7; no definite D call. Germline CDR1 and CDR2: MNHEY and SVGAGI. The CDR3 covers 14 residues. V was shortened by 6 bases and J by 0 bases, with 12 bases between the two germline ends. The CDR3 protein is CASSPVGGSYEQYF. The CDR3 DNA is TGTGCCAGCAGCCCGGTGGGCGGCTCCTACGAGCAGTACTTC.

This chain uses TRBV9 with TRBJ1-1; D is undetermined. Trimming shortened V by 0 bases and J by 5 bases, and 11 bases separated the two germline ends. The CDR3 is 14 amino acids. Per the germline V gene, CDR1 is SGDLS and CDR2 is YYNGEE. CDR3 sequence (DNA): TGTGCCAGCAGCGTAGAGGTCAGCGGGACTGAAGCTTTCTTT. It is translated as CASSVEVSGTEAFF.

DNA for the CDR3: TGTGCCAGCAGATCAACAGCAAACACTGAAGCTTTCTTT. It translates to CASRSTANTEAFF. The rearrangement joins TRBV27 to TRBJ1-1; D is undetermined. V was pared by 6 bases and J by 2 bases, with 10 bases between. CDR1 and CDR2 from the germline V gene are MNHEY and SMNVEV (reference sequence). The CDR3 has 13 amino acids.

The CDR3, as DNA: TGTGCCAGCAGTTTCGGCCGGACCTACGAGCAGTACTTC. Translating gives CASSFGRTYEQYF. The V gene is TRBV27, the J gene TRBJ2-7, with D unclear. Trimming stripped 3 bases from V and 2 bases from J, with 8 bases between. CDR1 is MNHEY, CDR2 SMNVEV, per germline (reference sequence). The CDR3 consists of 13 residues.

This clone was found a few times. J is TRBJ2-1 and V is TRBV7-3; D might be TRBD1 (5 bases). Deletions cut 5 bases from V and 6 bases from J, with 8 bases between. The germline CDR1 and CDR2 sequences are SGHTA and FQGTGA. The CDR3 has 12 amino acids. The DNA of the CDR3 is TGTGCCAGCAGCGGGCAGGGCAATGAGCAGTTCTTC. Translating gives CASSGQGNEQFF. The variable domain in full, completed from reference TRBV7-3 and TRBJ2-1, reads GAGVSQTPSNKVTEKGKYVELRCDPISGHTALYWYRQSLGQGPEFLIYFQGTGAADDSGLPNDRFFAVRPEGSVSTLKIQRTERGDSAVYLCASSGQGNEQFFGPGTRLTVL.

CDR3 coding DNA: TGTGCCAGCAGCCTCACAGCGGGGGCTTCCTACAATGAGCAGTTCTTC. It translates to CASSLTAGASYNEQFF. The chain joins TRBV7-3 to TRBJ2-1; 8 bases are shared with TRBD2. The germline V gene has CDR1 SGHTA and CDR2 FQGTGA. V gave up 5 bases and J gave up 1 base; unmatched junction bases: 7. The CDR3 is 16 residues long.

The chain is built from TRBV6-5 and TRBJ2-1, with 12 bases aligning to TRBD2. Germline values: CDR1 MNHEY, CDR2 SVGAGI. The CDR3 consists of 16 residues. V shed 0 bases, J shed 7 bases, and the junction held 4 bases outside the gene matches. The CDR3 bases are TGTGCCAGCAGTTACTCGCCTAGCGGGAGGGATAATGAGCAGTTCTTC. It codes for CASSYSPSGRDNEQFF.

The gene calls are TRBV6-5 and TRBJ2-2; D call uncertain. Deletions cut 6 bases from V and 5 bases from J, with 13 bases between. Germline V CDR1 and CDR2: MNHEY, SVGAGI. The CDR3 has 14 amino acids. The CDR3 is CASSPRGLTGELFF. CDR3 coding DNA: TGTGCCAGCAGCCCTCGAGGTCTGACCGGGGAGCTGTTTTTT.

The chain carries TRBV5-1 and TRBJ2-3, with 7 bases lining up with TRBD1. V shed 4 bases, J shed 2 bases, and the junction held 4 bases outside the gene matches. The CDR3 extends over 14 amino acids. CDR1 is SGHRS, CDR2 YFSETQ, per germline. CDR3 sequence reads: CASSGTAYTDTQYF. The CDR3 nucleotides read TGCGCCAGCAGCGGGACAGCTTACACAGATACGCAGTATTTT.

The chain carries TRBV5-6 and TRBJ2-3; no clear D gene. Germline values: CDR1 SGHDT, CDR2 YYEEEE. The CDR3 extends over 12 amino acids. Trimming left V 4 bases short and J 4 bases short, with 7 bases between. In nucleotides, the CDR3 is TGTGCCAGCAGCCTGAATGCAGATACGCAGTATTTT. Translation gives CASSLNADTQYF.

The V call is TRBV7-6, the J call TRBJ2-3, with D tentatively TRBD1 or TRBD2 (5 bases each). Germline CDR1 reads SGHVS; CDR2 reads FNYEAQ. V lost 5 bases and J 0 bases, leaving 9 bases between the germline ends. The CDR3 covers 14 residues. The CDR3 nucleotides are TGTGCCAGCAGCAACTGGGGGAGCACAGATACGCAGTATTTT. It translates to CASSNWGSTDTQYF.

The chain links TRBV2 to TRBJ1-1; D remains ambiguous. Germline CDR1 is SNHLY and CDR2 is FYNNEI. The CDR3 is 14 amino acids. Trimming took 0 bases from V and 0 from J, leaving 5 bases between them. The CDR3 bases are TGTGCCAGCAGTGAAGCGTGGATGAACACTGAAGCTTTCTTT. Protein: CASSEAWMNTEAFF.

The chain employs TRBV5-6 and TRBJ1-4; the match to TRBD1 covers 7 bases. The CDR3 totals 12 residues. V dropped 4 bases and J dropped 8; count of bases not matched to a gene: 2. Germline values: CDR1 SGHDT, CDR2 YYEEEE. The CDR3 loop is CASSTTGEKLFF. CDR3 bases: TGTGCCAGCAGCACGACAGGGGAAAAACTGTTTTTT.

The V gene is TRBV27, the J gene TRBJ1-2; D possibly corresponds to TRBD1 (5 bases). This CDR3 has 13 residues. With 2 bases removed from V and 3 bases from J, the gap between germline ends came to 7 bases. Per the germline V gene, CDR1 is MNHEY and CDR2 is SMNVEV (reference sequence). CDR3 residues: CASSLTGDYGYTF. The CDR3 DNA reads as TGTGCCAGCAGTTTAACGGGGGACTATGGCTACACCTTC.

The chain employs TRBV2 and TRBJ1-5; D not resolved. The CDR3 loop spans 12 amino acids. Germline V gives CDR1 SNHLY, CDR2 FYNNEI. V gave up 3 bases and J gave up 4 bases, with 4 bases separating them. CDR3 loop: CASSDGNQPQHF. Here the CDR3 DNA reads TGTGCCAGCAGTGACGGAAATCAGCCCCAGCATTTT.

The V and J genes are TRBV7-3 and TRBJ1-4, with 8 bases lining up with TRBD1. Losses at the gene ends were 5 bases for V and 8 bases for J; bases not matched to a gene: 10. The CDR3 covers 15 residues. Germline V gives CDR1 SGHTA, CDR2 FQGTGA. As DNA, the CDR3 is TGTGCCAGCAGCCTTACAGGGGGTATTGAGGAAAAACTGTTTTTT. Its protein is CASSLTGGIEEKLFF.